This T cell receptor beta chain emerged from a study of shared clonotypes between healthy human individuals. Some clones are missing from TCRdb's copy, which holds only in-frame ones; the method was immunoSEQ multiplex PCR. The table records over a million clones, 70% to 80% of them present only once. This CDR3 contains 15 residues. CDR1 MDHEN and CDR2 SYDVKM come from the germline V gene. Trimming pared 6 bases from V and 0 bases from J, leaving 14 bases between. Worth noting for this clone: Its cognate antigen is unknown.

The study's findings and limits: Generation probabilities of non-shared clonotypes were lower (relative to those shared by all four donors). Around 4.7% of naive CD4 clonotypes were shared across a handful of donors. Blood was the only sampled material, and tissue repertoires likely differ.

A CD45RA+ naive subset and a CD45RA-negative memory subset were split from CD4+ cells. This TCR was recovered from a man younger than 35 in good health. Some clones in this sample may be carry-over from other donors' samples. The chain couples TRBV28 to TRBJ1-1; tentative D call: TRBD1 (6 bases). The sequencing input was memory CD4+ T cells from PBMCs. Subset described: CD45RA-negative fraction. The chain's CDR3 is CASSPGQRMNTEAFF. CDR3 bases: TGTGCCAGCAGCCCGGGACAACGCATGAACACTGAAGCTTTCTTT.